A selection of T cell receptor beta chains follows, all from one sample in a study of CD8+ T cells in alopecia areata. Some clones are missing from TCRdb's copy, which holds only in-frame ones; the method was immunoSEQ multiplex PCR. The top ten clones hold around 0.91% of a sample with just over 150,000 clones, roughly two thirds of them seen once. Sequences were derived from CD4+ T cells sorted from blood, sampled at week 4, from a patient treated with tofacitinib. The source is a human donor with alopecia areata. CDR3s include the opening cysteine and the closing phenylalanine or tryptophan. Each record gives: clone size, D gene, V gene, J gene, CDR3 DNA, CDR3 protein. The D gene is left open where the match is weak. The listing skips clone size in some rows; elsewhere it reads once, few, many or a size class.

size: NA
D: NA
V: TRBV29-1
J: TRBJ2-7
DNA: TGCAGCGTTGAGGACAACTACGAGCAGTACTTC
CDR3: CSVEDNYEQYF

size: NA
D: NA
V: TRBV10-3
J: TRBJ2-4
DNA: TGTGCCATCAGTGAGTTTAAGGGTTTAGTTGGAAACATTCAGTACTTC
CDR3: CAISEFKGLVGNIQYF

size: NA
D: NA
V: TRBV5-1
J: TRBJ2-7
DNA: TGCGCCAGCAGCTTGGATTCGGGGGCCTACGAGCAGTACTTC
CDR3: CASSLDSGAYEQYF

size: few
D: TRBD2
V: TRBV29-1
J: TRBJ2-1
DNA: TGCAGCGTGTCTAGCGGGGGGGCCCCCGTGGGGCAGTTCTTC
CDR3: CSVSSGGAPVGQFF

size: NA
D: NA
V: TRBV25-1
J: TRBJ1-2
DNA: TGTGCCAGCAGTGCGGGCTATGGCTACACCTTC
CDR3: CASSAGYGYTF

size: NA
D: NA
V: TRBV5-6
J: TRBJ1-1
DNA: TGTGCCAGCAGCTTCGTTGGGCCCGCTCACACTGAAGCTTTCTTT
CDR3: CASSFVGPAHTEAFF

size: NA
D: TRBD1
V: TRBV30
J: TRBJ2-7
DNA: TGTGCCTGGAGTAAGGTGGGACAGCGCTACGAGCAGTACTTC
CDR3: CAWSKVGQRYEQYF

size: NA
D: NA
V: TRBV29-1
J: TRBJ1-5
DNA: TGCAGCGTTGTACCCGGTAACAATCAGCCCCAGCATTTT
CDR3: CSVVPGNNQPQHF

size: NA
D: NA
V: TRBV5-1
J: TRBJ2-5
DNA: TGCGCCAGCTACCCCTTTGACGAGACAGGAGAGACCCAGTACTTC
CDR3: CASYPFDETGETQYF

size: NA
D: NA
V: TRBV2
J: TRBJ2-1
DNA: TGTGCCAGCAGCTCAGCCTCCTACAATGAGCAGTTCTTC
CDR3: CASSSASYNEQFF

size: NA
D: NA
V: TRBV2
J: TRBJ2-3
DNA: TGTGCCAGCAGTGAAGCAATCTACACAGATACGCAGTATTTT
CDR3: CASSEAIYTDTQYF

size: NA
D: NA
V: TRBV6-1
J: TRBJ2-5
DNA: TGTGCCACCGCGCTAGTGGAGACCCAGTACTTC
CDR3: CATALVETQYF

size: NA
D: NA
V: TRBV15
J: TRBJ1-1
DNA: TGTGCCACCAGCAGAGGAGGGTCGAACACTGAAGCTTTCTTT
CDR3: CATSRGGSNTEAFF

size: NA
D: TRBD2
V: TRBV6-1
J: TRBJ2-3
DNA: TGTGCCAGCAGCCCCGGGACTAGCAGGTCAGATACGCAGTATTTT
CDR3: CASSPGTSRSDTQYF

size: NA
D: TRBD2
V: TRBV7-3
J: TRBJ2-1
DNA: TGTGCCAGCAGCTTAAGACTAGCGGGGAACAATGAGCAGTTCTTC
CDR3: CASSLRLAGNNEQFF

size: NA
D: TRBD1
V: TRBV25-1
J: TRBJ2-7
DNA: TGTGCCAGCAGTCCGGGACAGGGCTCCTACGAGCAGTACTTC
CDR3: CASSPGQGSYEQYF